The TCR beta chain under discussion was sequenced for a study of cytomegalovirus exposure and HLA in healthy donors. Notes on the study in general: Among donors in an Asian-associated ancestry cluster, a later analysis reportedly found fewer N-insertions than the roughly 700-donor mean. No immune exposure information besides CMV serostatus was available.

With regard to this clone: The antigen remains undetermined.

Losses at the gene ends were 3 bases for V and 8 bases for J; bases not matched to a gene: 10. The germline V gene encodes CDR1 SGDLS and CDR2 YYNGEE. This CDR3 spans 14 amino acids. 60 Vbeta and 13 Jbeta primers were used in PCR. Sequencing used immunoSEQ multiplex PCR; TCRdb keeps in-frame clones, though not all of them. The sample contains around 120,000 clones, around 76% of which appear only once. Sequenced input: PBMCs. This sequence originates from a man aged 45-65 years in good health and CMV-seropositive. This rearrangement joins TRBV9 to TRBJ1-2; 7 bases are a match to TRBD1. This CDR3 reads CASSARVGGDGYTF. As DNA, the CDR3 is TGTGCCAGCAGCGCCAGAGTAGGGGGCGACGGCTACACCTTC.